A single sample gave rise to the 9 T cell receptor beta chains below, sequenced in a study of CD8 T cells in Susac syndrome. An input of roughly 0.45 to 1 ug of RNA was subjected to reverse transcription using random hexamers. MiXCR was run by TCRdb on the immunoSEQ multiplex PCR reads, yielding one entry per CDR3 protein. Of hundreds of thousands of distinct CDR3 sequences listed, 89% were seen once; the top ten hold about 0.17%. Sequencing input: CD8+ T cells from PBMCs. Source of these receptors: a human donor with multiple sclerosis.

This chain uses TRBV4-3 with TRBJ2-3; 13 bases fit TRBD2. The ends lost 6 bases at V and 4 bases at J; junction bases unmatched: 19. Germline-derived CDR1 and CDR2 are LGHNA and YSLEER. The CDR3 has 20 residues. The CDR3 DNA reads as TGCGCCAGCAGGCACACGGGACTAGCGGGAAGGTTCATGTGCGCAGATACGCAGTATTTT. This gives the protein CASRHTGLAGRFMCADTQYF.

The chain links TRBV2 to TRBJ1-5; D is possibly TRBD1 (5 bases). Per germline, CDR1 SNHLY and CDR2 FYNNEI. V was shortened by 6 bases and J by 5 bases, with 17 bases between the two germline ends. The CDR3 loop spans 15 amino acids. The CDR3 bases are TGTGCCAGCAGCGGGCGGGGAGACAGAGATCAGCCCCAGCATTTT. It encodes CASSGRGDRDQPQHF. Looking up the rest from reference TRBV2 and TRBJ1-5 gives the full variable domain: EPEVTQTPSHQVTQMGQEVILRCVPISNHLYFYWYRQILGQKVEFLVSFYNNEISEKSEIFDDQFSVERPDGSNFTLKIRSTKLEDSAMYFCASSGRGDRDQPQHFGDGTRLSIL.

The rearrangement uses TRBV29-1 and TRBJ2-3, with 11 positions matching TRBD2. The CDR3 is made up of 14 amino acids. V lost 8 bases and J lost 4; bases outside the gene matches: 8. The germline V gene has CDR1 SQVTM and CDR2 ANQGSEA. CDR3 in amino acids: CSQTSGMGADTQYF. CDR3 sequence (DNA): TGCAGCCAGACTAGCGGGATGGGGGCAGATACGCAGTATTTT.

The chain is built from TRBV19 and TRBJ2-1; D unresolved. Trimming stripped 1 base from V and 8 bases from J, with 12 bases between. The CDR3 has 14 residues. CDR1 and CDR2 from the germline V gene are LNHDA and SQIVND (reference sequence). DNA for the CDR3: TGTGCCAGTAGTATAGTGCCTAGAATGTATGAGCAGTTCTTC. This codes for CASSIVPRMYEQFF.

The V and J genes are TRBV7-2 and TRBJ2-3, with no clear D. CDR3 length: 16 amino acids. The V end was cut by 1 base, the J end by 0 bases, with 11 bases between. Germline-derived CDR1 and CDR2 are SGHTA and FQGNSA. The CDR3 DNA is TGTGCCAGCAGCTTAGGGGCCGTGACTAGCACAGATACGCAGTATTTT. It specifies CASSLGAVTSTDTQYF.

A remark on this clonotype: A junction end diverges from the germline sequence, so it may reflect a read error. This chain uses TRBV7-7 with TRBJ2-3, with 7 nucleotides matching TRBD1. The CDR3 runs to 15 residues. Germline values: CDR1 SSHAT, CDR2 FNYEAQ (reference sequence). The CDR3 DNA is TGTGCTAGCAGCCTCGGGACAGCTCACACAGATACGCAGTATTTT. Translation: CASSLGTAHTDTQYF.

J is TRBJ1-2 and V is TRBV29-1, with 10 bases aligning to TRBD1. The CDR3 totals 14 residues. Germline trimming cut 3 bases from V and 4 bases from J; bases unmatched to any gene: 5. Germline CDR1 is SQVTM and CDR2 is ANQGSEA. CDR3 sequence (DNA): TGCAGCGTTGATGCGGGACAGGGGTTCTATGGCTACACCTTC. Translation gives CSVDAGQGFYGYTF.

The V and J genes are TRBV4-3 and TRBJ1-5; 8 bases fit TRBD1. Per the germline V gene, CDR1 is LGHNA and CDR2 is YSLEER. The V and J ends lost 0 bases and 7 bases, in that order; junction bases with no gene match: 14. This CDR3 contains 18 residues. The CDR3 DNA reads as TGCGCCAGCAGCCAAGATTACCCTCCTGACAGGGGAGGCCAGCCCCAGCATTTT. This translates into CASSQDYPPDRGGQPQHF.

The chain's CDR3 is CASSQDGLAEGNNEQFF. The CDR3 DNA reads as TGCGCCAGCAGCCAAGACGGGCTAGCGGAGGGGAACAATGAGCAGTTCTTC. The chain recombines TRBV4-3 with TRBJ2-1, with 7 bases fitting TRBD2. The V segment lost 0 bases and the J segment 5 bases; nucleotides outside the gene matches: 10. The CDR3 contains 17 residues. CDR1 is LGHNA and CDR2 is YSLEER in the germline V gene.